Sequencing of this TCR beta chain was carried out in a study of response to subunit inactivated influenza vaccine. V was pared by 5 bases and J by 1 base, with 8 bases between. Germline V lookup: CDR1 SEHNR, CDR2 FQNEAQ (reference sequence). The CDR3 is made up of 13 amino acids. TCRdb independently ran MiXCR on the RT-PCR reads; one entry per CDR3 protein. The sample yields 600,000 to 850,000 distinct CDR3 sequences, 11% to 15% seen once. Study-wide findings and caveats: That few new T cells are recruited by each seasonal influenza vaccination was the authors' suggestion.

In regard to this clonotype: Its specificity is not known.

The sequence came from a man in his fifties or sixties who received an inactivated influenza vaccine. This chain connects TRBV7-9 to TRBJ2-5; D remains ambiguous. Here the sequenced sample was PBMCs from blood, taken 14 days before vaccination. CDR3 loop: CASSNGGQETQYF. CDR3 DNA: TGTGCCAGCAGCAACGGTGGCCAAGAGACCCAGTACTTC.